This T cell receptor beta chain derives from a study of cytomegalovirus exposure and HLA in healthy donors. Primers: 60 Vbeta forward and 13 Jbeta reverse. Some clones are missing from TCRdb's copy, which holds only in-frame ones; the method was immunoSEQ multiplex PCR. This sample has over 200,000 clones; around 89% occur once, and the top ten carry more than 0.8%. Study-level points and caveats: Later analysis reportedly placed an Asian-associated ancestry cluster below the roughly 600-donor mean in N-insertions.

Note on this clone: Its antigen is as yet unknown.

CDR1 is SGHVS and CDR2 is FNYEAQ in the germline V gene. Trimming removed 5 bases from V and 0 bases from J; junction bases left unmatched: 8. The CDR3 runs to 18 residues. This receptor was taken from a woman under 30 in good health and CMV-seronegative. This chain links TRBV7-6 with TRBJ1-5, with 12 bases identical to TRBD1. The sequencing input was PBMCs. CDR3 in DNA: TGTGCCAGCAGCCTCCGGGACAGGGGGCCTTATAGCAATCAGCCCCAGCATTTT. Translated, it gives CASSLRDRGPYSNQPQHF.